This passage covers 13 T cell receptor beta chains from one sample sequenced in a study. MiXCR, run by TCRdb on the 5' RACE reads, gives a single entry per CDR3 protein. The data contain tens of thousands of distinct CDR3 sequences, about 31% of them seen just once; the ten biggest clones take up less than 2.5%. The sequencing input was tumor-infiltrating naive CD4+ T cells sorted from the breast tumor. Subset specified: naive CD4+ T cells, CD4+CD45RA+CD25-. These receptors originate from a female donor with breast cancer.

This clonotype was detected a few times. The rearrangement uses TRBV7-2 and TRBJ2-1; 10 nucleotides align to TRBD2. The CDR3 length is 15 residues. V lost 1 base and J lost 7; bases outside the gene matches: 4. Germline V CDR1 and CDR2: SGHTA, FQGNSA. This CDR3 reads CASSLVAGGVNEQFF. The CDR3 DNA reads TGTGCCAGCAGCTTAGTAGCGGGAGGTGTAAATGAGCAGTTCTTC.

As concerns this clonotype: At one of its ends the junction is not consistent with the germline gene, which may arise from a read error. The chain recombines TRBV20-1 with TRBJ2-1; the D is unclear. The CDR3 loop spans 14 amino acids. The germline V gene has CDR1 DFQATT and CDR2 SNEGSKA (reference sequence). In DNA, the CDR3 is TGCAGCGCTAGTCGGTGGAACTCCAACAATGAGCAGTTCTTC. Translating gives CSASRWNSNNEQFF.

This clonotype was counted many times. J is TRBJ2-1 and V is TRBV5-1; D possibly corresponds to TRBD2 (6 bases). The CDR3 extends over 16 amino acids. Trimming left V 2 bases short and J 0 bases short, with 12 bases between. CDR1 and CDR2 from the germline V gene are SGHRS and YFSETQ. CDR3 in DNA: TGCGCCAGCAGCTTTGAGCGGGTGAGCTCCTACAATGAGCAGTTCTTC. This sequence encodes CASSFERVSSYNEQFF.

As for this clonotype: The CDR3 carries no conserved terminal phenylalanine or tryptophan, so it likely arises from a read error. Written as DNA, the CDR3 is TGTGCCAGCAGTGAATCGACAGGGGTCGATGAGCAGTTCTCC. Encoded protein: CASSESTGVDEQFS. The V and J genes are TRBV25-1 and TRBJ2-1, with TRBD1 matching over 8 bases. The CDR3 loop spans 14 amino acids. Germline V CDR1 and CDR2: MGHDK, SYGVNS. The V and J ends lost 1 base and 8 bases, in that order; junction bases with no gene match: 4.

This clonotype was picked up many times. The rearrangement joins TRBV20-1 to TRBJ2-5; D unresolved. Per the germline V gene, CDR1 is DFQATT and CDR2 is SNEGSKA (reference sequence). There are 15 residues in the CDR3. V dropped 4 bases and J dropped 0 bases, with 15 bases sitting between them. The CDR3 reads CSAIARKNNQETQYF. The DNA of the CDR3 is TGCAGTGCTATCGCCAGAAAGAATAACCAAGAGACCCAGTACTTC.

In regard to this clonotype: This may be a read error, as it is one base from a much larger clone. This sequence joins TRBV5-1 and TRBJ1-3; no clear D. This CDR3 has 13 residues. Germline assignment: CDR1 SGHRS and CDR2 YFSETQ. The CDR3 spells CASGLDLGNTIYF. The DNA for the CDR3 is TGCGCCAGCGGCTTGGATTTGGGAAACACCATATATTTT. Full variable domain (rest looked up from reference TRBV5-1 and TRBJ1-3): KAGVTQTPRYLIKTRGQQVTLSCSPISGHRSVSWYQQTPGQGLQFLFEYFSETQRNKGNFPGRFSGRQFSNSRSEMNVSTLELGDSALYLCASGLDLGNTIYFGEGSWLTVV.

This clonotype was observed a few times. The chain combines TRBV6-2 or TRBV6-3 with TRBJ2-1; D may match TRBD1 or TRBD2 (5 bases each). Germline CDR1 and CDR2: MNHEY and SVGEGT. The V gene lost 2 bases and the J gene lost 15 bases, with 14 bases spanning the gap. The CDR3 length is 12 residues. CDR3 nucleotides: TGTGCCAGCAGTTACGCGGCCCACGGGGCGTTCTTC. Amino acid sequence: CASSYAAHGAFF.

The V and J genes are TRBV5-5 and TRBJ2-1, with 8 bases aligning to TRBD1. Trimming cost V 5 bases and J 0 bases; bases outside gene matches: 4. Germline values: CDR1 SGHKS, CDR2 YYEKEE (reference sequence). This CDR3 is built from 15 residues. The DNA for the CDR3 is TGTGCCAGCAGAGTCGACAGGGGCTCCTACAATGAGCAGTTCTTC. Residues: CASRVDRGSYNEQFF. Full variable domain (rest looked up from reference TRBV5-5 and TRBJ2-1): DAGVTQSPTHLIKTRGQQVTLRCSPISGHKSVSWYQQVLGQGPQFIFQYYEKEERGRGNFPDRFSARQFPNYSSELNVNALLLGDSALYLCASRVDRGSYNEQFFGPGTRLTVL.

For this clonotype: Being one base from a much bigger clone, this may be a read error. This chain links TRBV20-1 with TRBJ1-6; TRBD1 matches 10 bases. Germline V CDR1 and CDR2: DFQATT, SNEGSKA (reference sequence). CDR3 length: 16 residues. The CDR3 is CNARETGGYYNSPLHF. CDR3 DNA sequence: TGCAATGCTAGAGAGACAGGGGGCTACTATAATTCACCCCTCCACTTT.

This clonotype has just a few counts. CDR3 nucleotide sequence: TGCGCCAGCAGCCTCGACTCACTTTTACGAACTGAAGCTTTCTTT. Protein: CASSLDSLLRTEAFF. The genes are TRBV5-1 and TRBJ1-1; no firm D call. Germline CDR1 is SGHRS and CDR2 is YFSETQ. The ends were cut back, 4 bases at V and 5 bases at J, with 18 bases in the middle. The CDR3 consists of 15 residues.

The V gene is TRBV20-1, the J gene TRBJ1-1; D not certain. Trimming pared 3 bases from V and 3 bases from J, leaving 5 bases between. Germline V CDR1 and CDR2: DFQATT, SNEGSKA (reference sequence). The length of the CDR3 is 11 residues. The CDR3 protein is CSARGDTEAFF. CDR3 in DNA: TGCAGTGCTAGGGGAGACACTGAAGCTTTCTTT.

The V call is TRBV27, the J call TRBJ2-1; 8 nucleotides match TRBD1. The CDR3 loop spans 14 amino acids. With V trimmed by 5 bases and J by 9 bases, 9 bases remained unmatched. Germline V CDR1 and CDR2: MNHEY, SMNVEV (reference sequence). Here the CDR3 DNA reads TGTGCCAGCAGTGGGACAGGACTAAACAGTGAGCAGTTCTTC. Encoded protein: CASSGTGLNSEQFF.

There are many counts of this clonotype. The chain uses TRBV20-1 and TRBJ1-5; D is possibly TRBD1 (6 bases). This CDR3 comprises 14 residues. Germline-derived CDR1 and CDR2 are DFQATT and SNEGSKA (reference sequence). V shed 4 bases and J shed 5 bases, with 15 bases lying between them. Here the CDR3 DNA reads TGCAGTGCTACCTCCGACAGGTCATATCAGCCCCAGCATTTT. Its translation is CSATSDRSYQPQHF.